This TCR beta chain was recorded in a study of T cell responses to AZD1222 COVID-19 vaccine. Points from the study as a whole: The reported proportion of spike-specific TCRs targeting unmutated variant regions was nearly half.

The CDR3 contains 13 residues. CDR1 and CDR2 (germline): SGHNT, YYREEE (reference sequence). About this clone: The antigen is undetermined.

Assay: immunoSEQ multiplex PCR; the TCRdb copy retains only in-frame clones and omits some. The sample includes about 130,000 clones, 88% of them seen just once. This chain uses TRBV5-4 with TRBJ1-1; D is unclear. Here the sequenced sample was peripheral blood, taken 28 days after the second AZD1222 dose. This receptor was identified in an adult who received the AZD1222 COVID-19 vaccine. This CDR3 is CAARDGVNTEAFF. The CDR3 nucleotides are TGTGCGGCGAGAGACGGGGTGAACACTGAAGCTTTCTTT.